A single sample is the source of the 6 T cell receptor beta chains below, sequenced in a study of shared clonotypes between healthy human individuals. Clones were sequenced by immunoSEQ multiplex PCR, and TCRdb holds only the in-frame ones, with some missing. The sample consists of millions of clones, less than 95% of them appearing once. CD45RO-negative, CCR7-selected cells formed the naive CD8 fraction, which excluded terminally differentiated effector memory CD45RA+ cells. Sequenced sample: naive CD8+ T cells sorted from blood. The receptors stem from a man aged 18 to 29 in good health.

This chain uses TRBV6-1 with TRBJ2-4, with TRBD1 matching over 9 bases. CDR3 length: 16 amino acids. Trimming removed 3 bases from V and 7 bases from J; junction bases left unmatched: 10. Germline CDR1 and CDR2: MNHNS and SASEGT. DNA for the CDR3: TGTGCCAGCAGTGATCCCCCCCGGGACAGGGTGAACATTCAGTACTTC. Amino acid sequence: CASSDPPRDRVNIQYF.

CDR3 nucleotide sequence: TGTGCCAGCAGCCTCGAAGGGCCCTGGGCCCAGCATTTT. As protein: CASSLEGPWAQHF. This rearrangement joins TRBV27 to TRBJ1-5; D unclear. V lost 6 bases, J lost 11 bases, and 17 bases lay in between. Germline-derived CDR1 and CDR2 are MNHEY and SMNVEV (reference sequence). The CDR3 has 13 residues.

The chain combines TRBV4-1 with TRBJ2-4; no clear D. V was pared by 2 bases and J by 7 bases, with 12 bases between. CDR1 is MGHRA and CDR2 is YSYEKL in the germline V gene. The CDR3 totals 14 residues. The CDR3 DNA sequence: TGCGCCAGCAGCCAAACCGGGTTAGGCAACATTCAGTACTTC. Translated, it gives CASSQTGLGNIQYF.

This chain uses TRBV7-2 with TRBJ2-1; 14 bases agree with TRBD2. V lost 1 base to trimming and J lost 6 bases; unmatched junction nucleotides: 8. Looked up from germline, CDR1 is SGHTA and CDR2 is FQGNSA. The CDR3 extends over 18 amino acids. The chain's CDR3 is CASSLGRLAGGPGNEQFF. The CDR3, as DNA: TGTGCCAGCAGCTTAGGTAGACTAGCGGGAGGGCCCGGCAATGAGCAGTTCTTC.

The rearrangement links TRBV4-3 to TRBJ2-7, with TRBD1 as a possible D gene (5 bases). This CDR3 comprises 13 residues. CDR1 LGHNA and CDR2 YSLEER come from the germline V gene. Trimming took 1 base from V and 5 from J, leaving 9 bases between them. The DNA of the CDR3 is TGCGCCAGCAGCCAAGTTTCAGGGAACGAGCAGTACTTC. It is translated as CASSQVSGNEQYF.

V is TRBV11-2 and J is TRBJ2-7, with 7 positions matching TRBD2. The J segment lost 4 bases and the V segment lost 4 bases, leaving 4 bases of the junction unmatched. CDR1 is SGHAT, CDR2 FQNNGV, per germline. The CDR3 is made up of 13 amino acids. The CDR3: CASSSSGGYEQYF. The CDR3 DNA sequence: TGTGCCAGCAGCTCTTCGGGGGGTTACGAGCAGTACTTC.